This TCR beta chain was sequenced for a study of OX40 agonist ivuxolimab in advanced cancers. V was trimmed by 0 bases and J by 8 bases, leaving 19 bases between them. Per germline, CDR1 MNHEY and CDR2 SMNVEV (reference sequence). This CDR3 has 17 residues. Sequencing was performed with immunoSEQ multiplex PCR; in TCRdb, only in-frame clones are kept and a portion is missing. The sample lists 60,000 to 75,000 clones; approximately 86% were seen once. Specimen: CD4+ or CD8+ T cells sorted from blood, collected in a trial of the OX40 agonist ivuxolimab. The chain is built from TRBV27 and TRBJ1-4, with TRBD1 as a possible D gene (6 bases). The receptor comes from an adult with an advanced solid tumor such as melanoma, head and neck, liver or kidney cancer. CDR3 DNA sequence: TGTGCCAGCAGTTTATCGTATCTGGGGCAGGGGAAGGAAAAACTGTTTTTT. Its protein is CASSLSYLGQGKEKLFF.